The rows below give T cell receptor beta chains drawn from one sample of a study of spatial heterogeneity in lung cancer. TCRdb reanalysed the 5' RACE reads using MiXCR and keeps one entry per CDR3 protein. Of 35,000 to 55,000 distinct CDR3 sequences in the sample, about an eighth are singletons; the top ten hold around 56%. This specimen was PBMCs, taken at surgery. All receptors derive from a male donor with early-stage non-small cell lung cancer. Each CDR3 is given with its conserved first and last residue. The D gene is left open where the match is weak. The size field is filled for only some rows; it gives once, few, many or a size class.

v_call	j_call	clone_size	d_call	cdr3_nt	cdr3_aa
TRBV2	TRBJ2-2	many	-	TGTGCCAGCAGTGAAGCGTTCAGAATAACCGGGGAGCTGTTTTTT	CASSEAFRITGELFF
TRBV5-4	TRBJ2-1	-	-	TGTGCCAGCAGCTGGATGAACAATGAGCAGTTCTTC	CASSWMNNEQFF
TRBV28	TRBJ1-3	medium-sized	-	TGTGCCAGCAGTCCAGGGTTCTCTGGAAACACCATATATTTT	CASSPGFSGNTIYF
TRBV4-1	TRBJ2-1	many	-	TGCGCCAGCAGCCCCCGTGAAGGGAGAGAGCAGTTCTTC	CASSPREGREQFF
TRBV12-3/TRBV12-4	TRBJ1-6	-	-	TGTGCCAGCAGTTTCGCCCTAGGTAGTTCACCCCTCCACTTT	CASSFALGSSPLHF
TRBV5-6	TRBJ2-7	few	-	TGTGCCAGCAGCCGGGGGGCGTCCTACGAGCAGTACTTC	CASSRGASYEQYF
TRBV5-1	TRBJ1-3	few	-	TGCGCCAGCAGCTTGGAGTTCGGGTCGACCACCATATATTTT	CASSLEFGSTTIYF
TRBV20-1	TRBJ1-6	many	-	TGCAGTGCTAGTGGGGGTATCAATTCACCCCTCCACTTT	CSASGGINSPLHF
TRBV19	TRBJ1-5	-	-	TGTGCCAGTAGGACGTCAGTTAATCAGCCCCAGCATTTT	CASRTSVNQPQHF
TRBV7-2	TRBJ2-3	many	-	TGTGCCAGCAGCCTAGCCGCCCGGGATACGCAGTATTTT	CASSLAARDTQYF
TRBV9	TRBJ2-2	many	TRBD1	TGTGCCAGCAGCTGGACAGGGGCCAGCACCGGGGAGCTGTTTTTT	CASSWTGASTGELFF
TRBV12-3/TRBV12-4	TRBJ2-7	-	TRBD2	TGTGCCAGCACCCCGACTAGCGGGGGAGGCGAGCAGTACTTC	CASTPTSGGGEQYF
TRBV4-2	TRBJ1-2	many	-	TGTGCCAGCAGCCATTTGGGTAAACTTAATGGCTACACCTTC	CASSHLGKLNGYTF
TRBV20-1	TRBJ2-5	-	-	TGCAGTGCTTATTCCAACAGGGCCCAAGAGACCCAGTACTTC	CSAYSNRAQETQYF
TRBV7-8	TRBJ1-4	many	-	TGTGCCAGCACTCCCCAATACCGGAATGAAAAACTGTTTTTT	CASTPQYRNEKLFF
TRBV19	TRBJ1-4	-	-	TGTGCCAGTAGTGTCCAACTCTCTCGTCTGCGGGAAAAACTGTTTTTT	CASSVQLSRLREKLFF
TRBV4-3	TRBJ1-1	many	-	TGCGCCAGCAGCCAGGACAGGAACACTGAAGCTTTCTTT	CASSQDRNTEAFF
TRBV7-9	TRBJ2-2	few	-	TGTGCCAGCCGAGACACCGGGGAGCTGTTTTTT	CASRDTGELFF
TRBV13	TRBJ2-3	few	-	TGTGCCAGCTCCAGGGGGGACCCTAGCACAGATACGCAGTATTTT	CASSRGDPSTDTQYF
TRBV20-1	TRBJ2-7	few	-	TGCAGTACGGGTAAAACCTACGAGCAGTACTTC	CSTGKTYEQYF
TRBV7-2	TRBJ2-5	-	TRBD1	TGTGCCAGCAGCTTACTCCCGGGACAGGGGGGAGAGACCCAGTACTTC	CASSLLPGQGGETQYF
TRBV5-6	TRBJ1-3	few	-	TGTGCCAGCAGCTTGGGAGTCTCTGGAAACACCATATATTTT	CASSLGVSGNTIYF
TRBV7-2	TRBJ1-2	few	TRBD1	TGTGCCAGCAGCTTAGCTAGTAGGACAGGGGCATCTGGCTACACCTTC	CASSLASRTGASGYTF
TRBV7-8	TRBJ1-6	many	-	TGTGCCAGCAGTCCGCAGGGCCTAATCTATAATTCACCCCTCCACTTT	CASSPQGLIYNSPLHF
TRBV20-1	TRBJ2-7	-	TRBD1	TGCAGTGCTAGAGATGACGAGGGGACAGGGGCCCGGGAGCAGTACTTC	CSARDDEGTGAREQYF
TRBV7-2	TRBJ2-5	many	-	TGTGCCAGCACCGTATCGAAGACCCAGTACTTC	CASTVSKTQYF
TRBV6-2/TRBV6-3	TRBJ2-3	many	-	TGTGCCAGCAGTTATATTGGTGGCTCCGGCACAGATACGCAGTATTTT	CASSYIGGSGTDTQYF
TRBV7-3	TRBJ2-1	-	TRBD2	TGTGCCAGCAGCTTAGGCGGACTAGCGGGGACCAATGAGCAGTTCTTC	CASSLGGLAGTNEQFF
TRBV10-3	TRBJ2-3	many	-	TGTGCCATCAGGACAGCTCCGGGCACAGATACGCAGTATTTT	CAIRTAPGTDTQYF
TRBV7-2	TRBJ1-2	-	TRBD1	TGTGCCAGCAGCTTCGACAGGGGGAACTATGGCTACACCTTC	CASSFDRGNYGYTF
TRBV23-1	TRBJ1-6	-	-	TGCGCCAGCTTTACAGGGACCTATAATTCACCCCTCCACTTT	CASFTGTYNSPLHF